The rows below give T cell receptor beta chains drawn from one sample of a study of T-cell reconstitution after alpha-beta-depleted transplantation in children. TCRdb analysed the PCR reads with MiXCR anew, one entry per CDR3 protein. The data show about 610,000 distinct CDR3 sequences, with 8% to 11% seen just once and 4% held by the top ten. The specimen comprised PBMCs from the stem cell graft donor, sampled from the stem cell graft. The receptors stem from a human donor who donated a stem cell graft to a child with acute myeloid leukemia. The CDR3 runs from the conserved cysteine through the conserved F or W. A D gene is named only where the DNA matches it firmly. Clone size is shown for a subset of rows, as once, few, many or a class of expanded clone.

v_gene: TRBV7-9; abundance: many; d_gene: TRBD1; j_gene: TRBJ1-1; CDR3nt: TGTGCCAGCAGCTTCGGGACAGGGTGGACTGAAGCTTTCTTT; CDR3aa: CASSFGTGWTEAFF
v_gene: TRBV10-3; abundance: .; d_gene: .; j_gene: TRBJ2-1; CDR3nt: TGTGCCATCAGCACGGCCGCGGATGAGCAGTTCTTC; CDR3aa: CAISTAADEQFF
v_gene: TRBV5-1; abundance: many; d_gene: TRBD2; j_gene: TRBJ2-1; CDR3nt: TGCGCCAGCAGCTTAGCGGGAGTAACAGAGAGTGAGCAGTTCTTC; CDR3aa: CASSLAGVTESEQFF
v_gene: TRBV3-1; abundance: .; d_gene: .; j_gene: TRBJ2-2; CDR3nt: TGTGCCAGCAGCCAAGCGGGTAGCACCGGGGAGCTGTTTTTT; CDR3aa: CASSQAGSTGELFF
v_gene: TRBV29-1; abundance: many; d_gene: TRBD1; j_gene: TRBJ1-4; CDR3nt: TGCAGCGTTGAGTTGGACAGGGGCGAAAAACTGTTTTTT; CDR3aa: CSVELDRGEKLFF
v_gene: TRBV7-3; abundance: .; d_gene: .; j_gene: TRBJ2-5; CDR3nt: TGTGCCAGCAGCTTAGATCCGCGAGAGACCCAGTACTTC; CDR3aa: CASSLDPRETQYF
v_gene: TRBV30; abundance: .; d_gene: .; j_gene: TRBJ1-1; CDR3nt: TGTGCCTGGAGCCTTTGGGACACTGAAGCTTTCTTT; CDR3aa: CAWSLWDTEAFF
v_gene: TRBV29-1; abundance: .; d_gene: .; j_gene: TRBJ2-7; CDR3nt: TGCAGCGTTGAGGGTCGGCGAGGAAGCTCCTACGAGCAGTACTTC; CDR3aa: CSVEGRRGSSYEQYF
v_gene: TRBV7-8; abundance: .; d_gene: .; j_gene: TRBJ2-1; CDR3nt: TGTGCCAGCAGCACCAGACTAGCAGGGGGGCCCTACAATGAGCAGTTCTTC; CDR3aa: CASSTRLAGGPYNEQFF
v_gene: TRBV9; abundance: few; d_gene: .; j_gene: TRBJ1-6; CDR3nt: TGTGCCAGCAGCGCTAAGCCTGCGGACGGGGGCCTGTCCTATAATTCACCCCTCCACTTT; CDR3aa: CASSAKPADGGLSYNSPLHF
v_gene: TRBV24-1; abundance: .; d_gene: .; j_gene: TRBJ2-5; CDR3nt: TGTGCCACCAGTGATTTGTCTACGGGATTGGAGACCCAGTACTTC; CDR3aa: CATSDLSTGLETQYF
v_gene: TRBV3-1; abundance: .; d_gene: TRBD2; j_gene: TRBJ2-7; CDR3nt: TGTGCCAGCAGCCAAGCTAGCGGGGTGAGACTGTACGAGCAGTACTTC; CDR3aa: CASSQASGVRLYEQYF
v_gene: TRBV28; abundance: .; d_gene: .; j_gene: TRBJ1-4; CDR3nt: TGTGCCAGCAGTTTATCTGGACAAAATGAAAAACTGTTTTTT; CDR3aa: CASSLSGQNEKLFF
v_gene: TRBV29-1; abundance: many; d_gene: .; j_gene: TRBJ1-2; CDR3nt: TGCAGCGTTGCTAGGATAGGCTCTAGCGGCTACACCTTC; CDR3aa: CSVARIGSSGYTF
v_gene: TRBV6-2/TRBV6-3; abundance: few; d_gene: .; j_gene: TRBJ1-1; CDR3nt: TGTGCCAGCAGTTACTCGAGGGTGACTTTGAACACTGAAGCTTTCTTT; CDR3aa: CASSYSRVTLNTEAFF
v_gene: TRBV7-8; abundance: many; d_gene: .; j_gene: TRBJ2-3; CDR3nt: TGTGCCAGCAGCGCCGAAACAGGGTACGGGACAGATACGCAGTATTTT; CDR3aa: CASSAETGYGTDTQYF
v_gene: TRBV2; abundance: few; d_gene: TRBD2; j_gene: TRBJ2-3; CDR3nt: TGTGCCAGCAGCACCAGCGGGACTAGCGGAGGCACAGATACGCAGTATTTT; CDR3aa: CASSTSGTSGGTDTQYF
v_gene: TRBV29-1; abundance: .; d_gene: TRBD1; j_gene: TRBJ1-5; CDR3nt: TGCAGCGTTGCGACAGGGTGGACAGGAGGTAATCAGCCCCAGCATTTT; CDR3aa: CSVATGWTGGNQPQHF
v_gene: TRBV29-1; abundance: .; d_gene: .; j_gene: TRBJ1-2; CDR3nt: TGCAGCGCGTGGACAGAGGATCCTAACTATGGCTACACCTTC; CDR3aa: CSAWTEDPNYGYTF
v_gene: TRBV4-3; abundance: .; d_gene: TRBD2; j_gene: TRBJ2-2; CDR3nt: TGCGCCAGCAGCCAAGGACTAGCGGGTAACACCGGGGAGCTGTTTTTT; CDR3aa: CASSQGLAGNTGELFF
v_gene: TRBV7-9; abundance: .; d_gene: TRBD2; j_gene: TRBJ2-2; CDR3nt: TGTGCCAGCAAGACTAGCGGGAGGGCAAACACCGGGGAGCTGTTTTTT; CDR3aa: CASKTSGRANTGELFF
v_gene: TRBV14; abundance: .; d_gene: .; j_gene: TRBJ1-6; CDR3nt: TGTGCCAGCAGCCATCACGGAGGGGCTGGTAATTCACCCCTCCACTTT; CDR3aa: CASSHHGGAGNSPLHF
v_gene: TRBV4-2; abundance: .; d_gene: TRBD2; j_gene: TRBJ2-1; CDR3nt: TGTGCCAGCAGCCCCGGGACTAGCGGCTACAATGAGCAGTTATTC; CDR3aa: CASSPGTSGYNEQLF
v_gene: TRBV7-9; abundance: .; d_gene: TRBD2; j_gene: TRBJ2-6; CDR3nt: TGTGCCTGTCAGCGGGACTCCATGTGGGGGGCCAACGTCCTGACTTTC; CDR3aa: CACQRDSMWGANVLTF
v_gene: TRBV12-3/TRBV12-4; abundance: many; d_gene: .; j_gene: TRBJ2-1; CDR3nt: TGTGCCAGCAGTTTAATGGGGGGAGCGACCTACAATGAGCAGTTCTTC; CDR3aa: CASSLMGGATYNEQFF
v_gene: TRBV7-9; abundance: few; d_gene: TRBD2; j_gene: TRBJ2-1; CDR3nt: TGTGCCAGCAGCCCTACTTCGCTAGCGGGAGCCAATGAGCAGTTCTTC; CDR3aa: CASSPTSLAGANEQFF
v_gene: TRBV12-3/TRBV12-4; abundance: .; d_gene: .; j_gene: TRBJ1-2; CDR3nt: TGTGCCAGCAGCGTCCTTGAAGCTAACTATGGCTACACCTTC; CDR3aa: CASSVLEANYGYTF
v_gene: TRBV10-3; abundance: .; d_gene: .; j_gene: TRBJ2-7; CDR3nt: TGTGCCATCAGTGATCTAAATTACTACGAGCAGTACTTC; CDR3aa: CAISDLNYYEQYF
v_gene: TRBV29-1; abundance: many; d_gene: TRBD2; j_gene: TRBJ2-1; CDR3nt: TGCAGCGTTGGAGAGGGACTAGCGGGAGATCGGTTCTTC; CDR3aa: CSVGEGLAGDRFF
v_gene: TRBV7-2; abundance: few; d_gene: TRBD2; j_gene: TRBJ2-2; CDR3nt: TGTGCCAGCAGCCGATGGACTAGCGTTGACGGGGAGCTGTTTTTT; CDR3aa: CASSRWTSVDGELFF
v_gene: TRBV20-1; abundance: many; d_gene: .; j_gene: TRBJ2-5; CDR3nt: TGCAGTGCTAGCCGCCAGGGGTTAGGAGAGACCCAGTACTTC; CDR3aa: CSASRQGLGETQYF
v_gene: TRBV4-3; abundance: .; d_gene: TRBD2; j_gene: TRBJ2-1; CDR3nt: TGCGCCAGCAGCCAAAACCCTAGCGGGAGTTCCAATGAGCAGTTCTTC; CDR3aa: CASSQNPSGSSNEQFF
v_gene: TRBV6-2/TRBV6-3; abundance: few; d_gene: .; j_gene: TRBJ2-3; CDR3nt: TGTGCCAGCAGTCACCAGCGGAGACCCGCAGATACGCAGTATTTT; CDR3aa: CASSHQRRPADTQYF
v_gene: TRBV20-1; abundance: .; d_gene: .; j_gene: TRBJ1-5; CDR3nt: TGCAGTGCTAAGGGTAGCAATCAGCCCCAGCATTTT; CDR3aa: CSAKGSNQPQHF
v_gene: TRBV12-3/TRBV12-4; abundance: .; d_gene: .; j_gene: TRBJ2-5; CDR3nt: TGTGCCAGCAGCCCCAACGGCCGGGTTGCGACCCAGTACTTC; CDR3aa: CASSPNGRVATQYF
v_gene: TRBV5-1; abundance: many; d_gene: .; j_gene: TRBJ2-5; CDR3nt: TGCGCCAGCAGCTTCGGCAGCCAAGAGACCCAGTACTTC; CDR3aa: CASSFGSQETQYF
v_gene: TRBV12-3/TRBV12-4; abundance: few; d_gene: .; j_gene: TRBJ1-1; CDR3nt: TGTGCCACTAAGAGACAGGTCCTCACTGAAGCTTTCTTT; CDR3aa: CATKRQVLTEAFF
v_gene: TRBV7-9; abundance: .; d_gene: TRBD2; j_gene: TRBJ2-1; CDR3nt: TGTGCCAGCAGCTTGGGGACTAGCGGGAGATTTAATGAGCAGTTCTTC; CDR3aa: CASSLGTSGRFNEQFF
v_gene: TRBV18; abundance: few; d_gene: TRBD1; j_gene: TRBJ2-7; CDR3nt: TGTGCCAGCTCAGGACAGGGCCGCTACGAGCAGTACTTC; CDR3aa: CASSGQGRYEQYF
v_gene: TRBV4-1; abundance: .; d_gene: .; j_gene: TRBJ2-3; CDR3nt: TGCGCCAGCAGCCATAATCAGGGGAATCTTAGGGATACGCAGTATTTT; CDR3aa: CASSHNQGNLRDTQYF
v_gene: TRBV7-3; abundance: many; d_gene: .; j_gene: TRBJ2-7; CDR3nt: TGTGCCAGCAGCTTAACGACTACCAGCGAGCAGTACTTC; CDR3aa: CASSLTTTSEQYF
v_gene: TRBV5-1; abundance: many; d_gene: .; j_gene: TRBJ2-7; CDR3nt: TGCGCCAGCAGCTTGGTCCCTCAGGTTGCCTACGAGCAGTACTTC; CDR3aa: CASSLVPQVAYEQYF
v_gene: TRBV5-6; abundance: many; d_gene: .; j_gene: TRBJ2-3; CDR3nt: TGTGCCAGCAGCCTCCGGATTCAGCCCACCCCCACAGATACGCAGTATTTT; CDR3aa: CASSLRIQPTPTDTQYF
v_gene: TRBV5-1; abundance: many; d_gene: .; j_gene: TRBJ2-1; CDR3nt: TGCGCCAGCAGCTTGGCCGTGGCATCCTACAATGAGCAGTTCTTC; CDR3aa: CASSLAVASYNEQFF
v_gene: TRBV27; abundance: .; d_gene: TRBD1; j_gene: TRBJ2-3; CDR3nt: TGTGCCAGCAGTTTAACGGGCCCGGGACAGGGAATTACAGATACGCAGTATTTT; CDR3aa: CASSLTGPGQGITDTQYF
v_gene: TRBV5-1; abundance: once; d_gene: .; j_gene: TRBJ1-4; CDR3nt: TGCGCCAGCAGCGAGGGTCCCTCAGGCGGAAAACTGTTTTTT; CDR3aa: CASSEGPSGGKLFF
v_gene: TRBV6-5; abundance: .; d_gene: .; j_gene: TRBJ2-2; CDR3nt: TGTGCCAGCAGTTACTCGACTCTACCAGGGCCCACCCCCGGGCTGTTTTTT; CDR3aa: CASSYSTLPGPTPGLFF
v_gene: TRBV7-9; abundance: .; d_gene: .; j_gene: TRBJ2-7; CDR3nt: TGTGCCAGCAGGGACGGAGGGGACTCCTACGAGCAGTACTTC; CDR3aa: CASRDGGDSYEQYF
v_gene: TRBV29-1; abundance: few; d_gene: .; j_gene: TRBJ2-3; CDR3nt: TGCAGCGTTGAAGTACTTCGACGAAGCCAAGATACGCAGTATTTT; CDR3aa: CSVEVLRRSQDTQYF
v_gene: TRBV11-2; abundance: .; d_gene: TRBD2; j_gene: TRBJ2-7; CDR3nt: TGTGCCAGCAGCCAAGGGCTTACTAGCGGGAGAACCGAGCAGTACTTC; CDR3aa: CASSQGLTSGRTEQYF
v_gene: TRBV4-3; abundance: few; d_gene: .; j_gene: TRBJ2-1; CDR3nt: TGCGCCAGCAGCCGTCTAGCGCCCAACAATGAGCAGTTCTTC; CDR3aa: CASSRLAPNNEQFF
v_gene: TRBV5-1; abundance: many; d_gene: TRBD1; j_gene: TRBJ2-1; CDR3nt: TGCGCCAGCAGCTCCGGACAGGTGAATGAGCAGTTCTTC; CDR3aa: CASSSGQVNEQFF
v_gene: TRBV6-1; abundance: many; d_gene: TRBD2; j_gene: TRBJ2-3; CDR3nt: TGTGCCAGCAGTCGAGGGGCTAGCGGGAGTACAGATACGCAGTATTTT; CDR3aa: CASSRGASGSTDTQYF
v_gene: TRBV5-1; abundance: few; d_gene: .; j_gene: TRBJ2-5; CDR3nt: TGCGCCAGCAACGAGGACACAGGGAGGGGGACCCAGTACTTC; CDR3aa: CASNEDTGRGTQYF